The next 4 T cell receptor beta chains were all read from a single sample in a study of cytomegalovirus exposure and HLA in healthy donors. The PCR contained 60 Vbeta and 13 Jbeta primers. Clones were read by immunoSEQ multiplex PCR, and TCRdb kept only the in-frame ones, dropping some. The sample contains about 170,000 clones, roughly 80% of which appear only once. Sequencing was done on a sample of PBMCs. These TCRs come from a woman aged 50 to 60 in good health and CMV-seropositive.

The chain joins TRBV7-4 to TRBJ2-3, with 8 bases matching TRBD1. The V and J ends lost 5 bases and 4 bases, in that order; junction bases with no gene match: 11. CDR3 length: 16 residues. CDR1 is SGHVT and CDR2 is SQSDAQ in the germline V gene. The CDR3 is CASSHQDRVPADTQYF. The CDR3 DNA reads TGTGCCAGCAGCCACCAGGACAGGGTCCCAGCAGATACGCAGTATTTT.

The chain has TRBV4-1 and TRBJ2-1, with 9 nucleotides matching TRBD1. CDR3 length: 15 amino acids. The V gene end was trimmed by 6 bases and the J gene end by 5 bases; junction bases not matched to a gene: 8. CDR1 is MGHRA and CDR2 is YSYEKL in the germline V gene. DNA for the CDR3: TGCGCCAGCAGGCGAACAGGGGGCGCCGACAATGAGCAGTTCTTC. Translation: CASRRTGGADNEQFF.

This chain uses TRBV18 with TRBJ1-1; D unclear. V was pared by 6 bases and J by 11 bases, with 13 bases between. From germline, CDR1 is KGHSH and CDR2 LQKENI. The CDR3 is 11 residues long. The CDR3 sequence: CASSYLESAFF. The DNA for the CDR3 is TGTGCCAGCTCGTACTTAGAGTCGGCTTTCTTT.

The rearrangement links TRBV2 to TRBJ2-3, with TRBD1 matching 10 bases. The CDR3 runs to 15 residues. Trimming cost V 4 bases and J 6 bases; bases outside gene matches: 7. Per the germline V gene, CDR1 is SNHLY and CDR2 is FYNNEI. The CDR3 nucleotides are TGTGCCAGCAGTGGCCCGGACAGGGGGGGTGATACGCAGTATTTT. This translates into CASSGPDRGGDTQYF.